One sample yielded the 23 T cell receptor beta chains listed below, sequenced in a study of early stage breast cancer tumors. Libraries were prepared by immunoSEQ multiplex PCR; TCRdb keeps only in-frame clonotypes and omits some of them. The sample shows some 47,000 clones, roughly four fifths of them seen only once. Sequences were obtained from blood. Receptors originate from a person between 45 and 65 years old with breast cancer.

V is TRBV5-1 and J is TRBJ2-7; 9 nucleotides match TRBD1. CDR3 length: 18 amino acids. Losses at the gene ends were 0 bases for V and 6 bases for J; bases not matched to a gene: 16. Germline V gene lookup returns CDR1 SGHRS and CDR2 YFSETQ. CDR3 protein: CASSLGGTGSAGQLEQYF. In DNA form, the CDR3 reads TGCGCCAGCAGCTTGGGTGGGACAGGGTCGGCCGGGCAACTCGAGCAGTACTTC. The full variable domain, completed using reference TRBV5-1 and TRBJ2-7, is KAGVTQTPRYLIKTRGQQVTLSCSPISGHRSVSWYQQTPGQGLQFLFEYFSETQRNKGNFPGRFSGRQFSNSRSEMNVSTLELGDSALYLCASSLGGTGSAGQLEQYFGPGTRLTVT.

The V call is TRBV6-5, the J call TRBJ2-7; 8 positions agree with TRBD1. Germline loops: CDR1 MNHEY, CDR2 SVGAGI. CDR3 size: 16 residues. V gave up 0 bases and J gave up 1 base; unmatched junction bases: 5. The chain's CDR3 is CASSYSGQGASYEQYF. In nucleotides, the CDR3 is TGTGCCAGCAGTTACTCAGGCCAGGGGGCTTCCTACGAGCAGTACTTC.

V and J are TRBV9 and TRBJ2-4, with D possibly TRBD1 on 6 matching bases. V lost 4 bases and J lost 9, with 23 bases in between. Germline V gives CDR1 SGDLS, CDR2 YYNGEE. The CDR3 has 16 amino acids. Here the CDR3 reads CASSPQGSPGNGIQYF. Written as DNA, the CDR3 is TGTGCCAGCAGCCCCCAGGGGTCCCCCGGGAATGGCATTCAGTACTTC.

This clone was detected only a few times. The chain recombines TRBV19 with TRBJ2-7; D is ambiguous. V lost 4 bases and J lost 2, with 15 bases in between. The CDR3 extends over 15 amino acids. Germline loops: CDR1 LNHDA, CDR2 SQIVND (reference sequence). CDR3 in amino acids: CASSSQERPTYEQYF. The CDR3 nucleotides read TGTGCCAGTAGTAGCCAGGAAAGGCCTACCTACGAGCAGTACTTC.

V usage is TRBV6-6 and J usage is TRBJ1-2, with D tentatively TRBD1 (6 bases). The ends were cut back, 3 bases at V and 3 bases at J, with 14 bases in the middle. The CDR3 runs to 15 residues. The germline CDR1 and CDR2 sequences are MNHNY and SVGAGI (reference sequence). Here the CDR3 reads CASSYGGDKYYGYTF. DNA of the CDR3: TGTGCCAGCAGTTATGGTGGGGACAAGTACTATGGCTACACCTTC.

For the CDR3, the DNA is TGTGCCAGCAGGAGCGGGGACACGAACACCGGGGAGCTGTTTTTT. Protein: CASRSGDTNTGELFF. The chain joins TRBV6-5 to TRBJ2-2, with D possibly matching TRBD2 (7 bases). Germline lookup yields CDR1 MNHEY and CDR2 SVGAGI. V lost 6 bases and J lost 0, with 11 bases in between. CDR3 length: 15 residues.

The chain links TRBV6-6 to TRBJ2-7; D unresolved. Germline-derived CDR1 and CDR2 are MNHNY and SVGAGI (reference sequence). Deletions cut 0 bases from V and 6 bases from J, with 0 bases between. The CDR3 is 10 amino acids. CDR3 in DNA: TGTGCCAGCAGTTACTCCGAGCAGTACTTC. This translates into CASSYSEQYF.

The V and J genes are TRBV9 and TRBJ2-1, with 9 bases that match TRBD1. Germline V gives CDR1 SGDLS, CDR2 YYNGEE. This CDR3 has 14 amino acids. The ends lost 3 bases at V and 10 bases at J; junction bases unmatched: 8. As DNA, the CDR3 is TGTGCCAGCAGCGCACGGACAGGGGATGCCGAGCAGTTCTTC. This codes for CASSARTGDAEQFF.

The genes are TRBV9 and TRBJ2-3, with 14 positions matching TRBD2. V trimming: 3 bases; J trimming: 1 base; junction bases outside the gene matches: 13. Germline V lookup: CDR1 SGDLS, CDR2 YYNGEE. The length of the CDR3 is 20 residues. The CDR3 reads CASSGPGLAGAGGGTDTQYF. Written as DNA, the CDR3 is TGTGCCAGCAGCGGACCGGGACTAGCGGGGGCAGGGGGCGGCACAGATACGCAGTATTTT.

CDR3 in amino acids: CASSQGEGSNYGYTF. The CDR3 DNA sequence: TGCGCCAGCAGCCAAGGAGAGGGAAGTAACTATGGCTACACCTTC. V and J are TRBV4-1 and TRBJ1-2; D unresolved. The CDR3 extends over 15 amino acids. Deletions cut 1 base from V and 1 base from J, with 10 bases between. Germline V gene data show CDR1 as MGHRA and CDR2 as YSYEKL.

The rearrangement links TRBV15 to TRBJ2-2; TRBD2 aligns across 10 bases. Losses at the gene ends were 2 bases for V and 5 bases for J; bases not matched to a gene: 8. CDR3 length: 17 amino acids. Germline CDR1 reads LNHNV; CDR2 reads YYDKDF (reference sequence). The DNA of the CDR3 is TGTGCCACCAGCAGACCTGGACTAGCGGATAATACCGGGGAGCTGTTTTTT. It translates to CATSRPGLADNTGELFF.

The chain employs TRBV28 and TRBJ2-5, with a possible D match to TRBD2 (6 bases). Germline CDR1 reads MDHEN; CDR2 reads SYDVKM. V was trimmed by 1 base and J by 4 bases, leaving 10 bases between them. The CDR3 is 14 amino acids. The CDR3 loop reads CASSLYGSRETQYF. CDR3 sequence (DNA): TGTGCCAGCAGTTTATACGGGAGCAGAGAGACCCAGTACTTC.

The CDR3 DNA sequence: TGTGCCAGCAGCGTAGGCAGTAGCAATCAGCCCCAGCATTTT. Its protein product is CASSVGSSNQPQHF. This chain links TRBV9 with TRBJ1-5, with D unresolved. Looked up from germline, CDR1 is SGDLS and CDR2 is YYNGEE. The CDR3 is made up of 14 amino acids. Deletions cut 0 bases from V and 0 bases from J, with 4 bases between.

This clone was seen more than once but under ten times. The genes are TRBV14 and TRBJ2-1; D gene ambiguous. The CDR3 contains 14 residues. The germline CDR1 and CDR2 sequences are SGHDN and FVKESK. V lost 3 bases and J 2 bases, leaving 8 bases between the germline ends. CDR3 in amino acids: CASSQAFPYNEQFF. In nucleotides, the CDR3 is TGTGCCAGCAGCCAGGCCTTTCCCTACAATGAGCAGTTCTTC.

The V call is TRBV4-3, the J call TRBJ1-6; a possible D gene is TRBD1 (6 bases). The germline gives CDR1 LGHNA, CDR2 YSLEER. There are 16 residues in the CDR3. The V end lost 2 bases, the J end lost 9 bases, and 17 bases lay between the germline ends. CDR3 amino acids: CASSQRTDSSGSPLHF. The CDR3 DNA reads TGCGCCAGCAGCCAACGGACAGATTCAAGCGGTTCACCCCTCCACTTT.

CDR3 sequence (DNA): TGTGCCATCAGTGCCCAGGGCTTCGGAAACACCATATATTTT. This gives the protein CAISAQGFGNTIYF. This chain joins TRBV10-3 and TRBJ1-3; perhaps TRBD1 as D (5 bases). This CDR3 is built from 14 residues. Germline lookup yields CDR1 ENHRY and CDR2 SYGVKD. V was trimmed by 4 bases and J by 4 bases, leaving 11 bases between them.

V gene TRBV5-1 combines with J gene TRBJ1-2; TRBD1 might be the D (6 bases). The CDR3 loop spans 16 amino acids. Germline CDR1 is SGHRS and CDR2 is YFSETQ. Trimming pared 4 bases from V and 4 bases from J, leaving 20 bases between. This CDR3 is CASSTGGQGPGYGYTF. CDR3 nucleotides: TGCGCCAGCAGCACGGGGGGGCAGGGACCTGGCTATGGCTACACCTTC.

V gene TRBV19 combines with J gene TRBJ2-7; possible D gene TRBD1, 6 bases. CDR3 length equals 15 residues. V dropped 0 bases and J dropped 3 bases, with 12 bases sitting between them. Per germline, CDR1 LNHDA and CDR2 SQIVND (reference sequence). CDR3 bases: TGTGCCAGTAGTATAGAGCAGGGGCCAAACTACGAGCAGTACTTC. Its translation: CASSIEQGPNYEQYF.

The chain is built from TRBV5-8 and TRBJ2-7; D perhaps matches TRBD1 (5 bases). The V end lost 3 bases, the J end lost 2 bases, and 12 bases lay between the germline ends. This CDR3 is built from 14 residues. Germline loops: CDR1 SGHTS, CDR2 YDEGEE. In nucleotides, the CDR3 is TGTGCCAGCAGCTGGGGCCCTGGGACCTACGAGCAGTACTTC. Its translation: CASSWGPGTYEQYF.

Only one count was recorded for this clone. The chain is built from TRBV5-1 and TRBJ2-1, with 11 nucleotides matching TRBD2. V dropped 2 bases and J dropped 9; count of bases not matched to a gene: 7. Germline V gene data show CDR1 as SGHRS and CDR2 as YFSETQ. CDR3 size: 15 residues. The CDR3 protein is CASSFPSGGPGEQFF. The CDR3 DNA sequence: TGCGCCAGCAGCTTCCCTAGCGGGGGGCCGGGTGAGCAGTTCTTC.

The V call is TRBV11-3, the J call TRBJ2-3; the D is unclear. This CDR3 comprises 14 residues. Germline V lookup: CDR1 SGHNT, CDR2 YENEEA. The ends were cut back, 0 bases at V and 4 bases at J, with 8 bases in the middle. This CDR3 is CASSLDEWADTQYF. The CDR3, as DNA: TGTGCCAGCAGCTTAGATGAATGGGCAGATACGCAGTATTTT.

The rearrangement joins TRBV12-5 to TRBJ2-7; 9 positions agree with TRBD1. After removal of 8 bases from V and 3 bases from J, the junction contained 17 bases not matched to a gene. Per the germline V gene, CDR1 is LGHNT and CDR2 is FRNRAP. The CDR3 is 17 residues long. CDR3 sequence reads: CASLGGQGWSPFYEQYF. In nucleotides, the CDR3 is TGTGCTAGTTTAGGGGGACAGGGATGGTCGCCCTTCTACGAGCAGTACTTC.

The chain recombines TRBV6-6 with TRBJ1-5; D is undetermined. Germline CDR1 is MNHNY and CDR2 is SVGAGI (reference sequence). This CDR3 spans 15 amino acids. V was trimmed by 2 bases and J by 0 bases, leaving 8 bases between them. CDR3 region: CASSYGQDSNQPQHF. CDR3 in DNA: TGTGCCAGCAGTTACGGCCAGGATAGCAATCAGCCCCAGCATTTT.